Reported below is one T cell receptor (beta chain). The antigen this receptor binds is unknown. One base away there is no much larger clone; base qualities are not given. Ficoll-Paque density gradient centrifugation was the method used to isolate PBMCs. Sequencing used an Illumina NovaSeq 6000. cDNA libraries for TCRalpha and TCRbeta were prepared by 5'RACE using constant-segment primers, with sample barcodes and unique molecular identifiers added. RNA was extracted from every sample with Trizol reagent. Library amplification was performed in two PCR steps, and a second sample barcode and Illumina TruSeq adapters were introduced in the second step. The libraries were sequenced on an Illumina NovaSeq using 2 x 150 bp paired-end reads. The published analysis was carried out like this. The reads were demultiplexed and collapsed into UMI-guided consensus sequences using migec v1.2.7. Using mixcr v2.1.11, UMI consensuses were aligned to TRA and TRB V and J templates and then assembled into clonotypes. A clonotype was counted as expanded or contracted only if both edgeR and NoisET called the change significant, with noise models trained on biological replicates. For edgeR calls, a false discovery rate-adjusted p below 0.01 and a log2 fold-change threshold of 1 were applied. As an exploratory analysis of dynamics, max-normalized trajectories of the 1000 most abundant clonotypes were examined by PCA with hierarchical clustering. Each responding clone was given a CD4 or CD8 phenotype based on the CD4+ and CD8+ repertoires, which had been sequenced separately. The public reads were quality trimmed at Q25 with fastp and then assembled into clones with MiXCR by TCRdb, keeping productive beta chains. CDR3 protein duplicates are merged, each entry listing the most common genes and DNA. It is TCRdb's table, rather than the study itself, that gives the V and J calls and clone size. The sample includes around 260,000 distinct CDR3 sequences, with roughly 16% observed a single time. 22% of the sample comes from the top ten.

This sample is drawn from a study of T-cell memory formation after mild COVID-19 (dated by TCRdb to about 2021). For the study in its entirety: TCR sequence clusters from the two donors were found to be largely donor specific. T-cell clones expanding and contracting after mild COVID-19 in a couple of donors were tracked by longitudinal TCRalpha and TCRbeta repertoire sequencing. Two young, previously healthy adult volunteers, one female and one male, were included in the cohort. The investigation overall reported the following: Some responding clones were detected in pre-infection memory, suggesting pre-existing cross-reactive memory T cells joined the SARS-CoV-2 response. Balanced CD4/CD8 phenotypes were observed for clones contracting from day 15 to 85, whereas a bias towards CD4+ was observed for a second wave of clones expanding from day 15 to 37. Contracting CD4+ clones appeared mostly in the CM and EM memory subsets, whereas CD8+ clones were enriched in EMRA. Whether the second-wave clones peaking on day 37 were SARS-CoV-2 specific was not confirmed. The study covered only two mild cases, and larger cohorts including severe cases with pre-infection samples were considered necessary.

According to the germline V gene (reference sequence), CDR1 reads LNHDA and CDR2 reads SQIVND. Its CDR3 holds 15 amino acids, cysteine through phenylalanine. Just the 45-base CDR3 DNA is kept, in frame starting at base 1. Relative to germline, V is 10 bases shorter and J is 3 bases shorter, with 21 bases between their ends. This TCR came from a man aged 18 to 35 who had mild COVID-19 (a few samples of this study predate the infection). The sample titles of this study are shuffled in the database, so cell type and time point are left out; the donor was told from shared clones. The sequencing input was PBMCs or a T cell subset sorted from them (not recorded which). The chain was built from TRBV19 and TRBJ1-1, and TRBD1 may be the D gene, going by 5 matching bases. The base sequence is TGTGCCACCAAAACCCTGGGGCAGTTTCACACTGAAGCTTTCTTT. Its product reads: CATKTLGQFHTEAFF.